These T cell receptor beta chains were read from a single sample in a study of T cells in localized non-small cell lung cancer. Sequencing was performed with immunoSEQ multiplex PCR; in TCRdb, only in-frame clones are kept and a portion is missing. The data show about 33,000 clones, roughly nine tenths seen once. Sequenced here: peripheral blood, sampled before any cancer treatment. These receptors were collected from a man aged 40 to 69 with stage I lung adenocarcinoma. Each CDR3 is given with its conserved first and last residue. D genes are given only for firm matches. Only part of the rows carry a size: once, few, many, or a class if the clone is expanded.

>.|15|TRBD1|TRBV5-5|TRBJ2-4
TGTGCCAGCAGCCCGTGGGGACAGGGCTTAAACATTCAGTACTTC
CASSPWGQGLNIQYF
>.|14|.|TRBV5-1|TRBJ2-2
TGCGCCAGCAGCTTGGGGCACTCCACCGGGGAGCTGTTTTTT
CASSLGHSTGELFF
>.|12|.|TRBV19|TRBJ2-7
TGTGCCAGTAGTAGACCCCCCTACGAGCAGTACTTC
CASSRPPYEQYF
>.|15|.|TRBV5-8|TRBJ1-3
TGTGCCAGCAGCGGGGACCCCAACTCTGGAAACACCATATATTTT
CASSGDPNSGNTIYF
>.|14|.|TRBV5-6|TRBJ1-2
TGTGCCAGCAGCCAAGGGACGGGTAACTATGGCTACACCTTC
CASSQGTGNYGYTF
>.|13|TRBD1|TRBV6-5|TRBJ1-1
TGTGCCAGCAGGGAGACAGGGATCACTGAAGCTTTCTTT
CASRETGITEAFF
>.|15|.|TRBV10-3|TRBJ2-7
TGTGCCATCAGTGAGTCCCCGAGGAGCTCCTACGAGCAGTACTTC
CAISESPRSSYEQYF
>.|14|.|TRBV5-4|TRBJ1-1
TGTGCCAGCAGCGCAGGACAGATGAACACTGAAGCTTTCTTT
CASSAGQMNTEAFF
>.|16|.|TRBV5-6|TRBJ1-2
TGTGCCAGCAGCTTAACCCCTGGCAGGGGAGTAAATGGCTACACCTTC
CASSLTPGRGVNGYTF
>.|15|TRBD1|TRBV5-1|TRBJ1-1
TGCGCCAGCAGCTCCATGGACAGGGAGGGCACTGAAGCTTTCTTT
CASSSMDREGTEAFF
>once|16|.|TRBV5-6|TRBJ2-5
TGTGCCAGCAGCTTGTGGGCCTTCACGTACCAAGAGACCCAGTACTTC
CASSLWAFTYQETQYF
>.|17|.|TRBV5-1|TRBJ1-6
TGCGCCAGCAGCCCTTCACAGGGCAGGTCCTATAATTCACCCCTCCACTTT
CASSPSQGRSYNSPLHF
>.|12|.|TRBV18|TRBJ2-3
TGTGCCAGCTCACCAACTGGAGATACGCAGTATTTT
CASSPTGDTQYF
>.|15|.|TRBV6-5|TRBJ1-5
TGTGCCAGCAGTCCAGGACAGACTTACAATCAGCCCCAGCATTTT
CASSPGQTYNQPQHF
>.|15|.|TRBV6-4|TRBJ1-2
TGTGCCAGCAGCCCTATGTCCGAGGGGGGATATGGCTACACCTTC
CASSPMSEGGYGYTF
>.|17|TRBD1|TRBV11-3|TRBJ1-1
TGTGCCAGCAGCTTAGTCCGCACAGGGGGCGCGGACACTGAAGCTTTCTTT
CASSLVRTGGADTEAFF
>.|18|.|TRBV2|TRBJ2-1
TGTGCCAGCAATACTGGTGGGTGGAGGGGGAGGTCTATGAATGAGCAGTTCTTC
CASNTGGWRGRSMNEQFF
>.|14|TRBD2|TRBV5-1|TRBJ2-7
TGCGCCAGCAGCACCCAGGGACTAGCGGAGGAGCAGTACTTC
CASSTQGLAEEQYF
>.|15|TRBD1|TRBV19|TRBJ1-1
TGTGCCAGTAGTATCCTCTCCGGACAGGGATTGAGAGCTTTCTTT
CASSILSGQGLRAFF
>.|16|TRBD1|TRBV5-1|TRBJ1-4
TGCGCCAGCAGCATAGGGACAGCAGATGCTAATGAAAAACTGTTTTTT
CASSIGTADANEKLFF
>.|14|.|TRBV6-1|TRBJ2-2
TGTGCCAGCAGACGGACAGCCAACACCGGGGAGCTGTTTTTT
CASRRTANTGELFF
>.|16|.|TRBV6-5|TRBJ2-7
TGTGCCAGCAGTTACTCTGTCCCCCCCGGCTACTACGAGCAGTACTTC
CASSYSVPPGYYEQYF
>.|12|.|TRBV29-1|TRBJ2-5
TGCAGCGTTGGACAGATAGAAGAGACCCAGTACTTC
CSVGQIEETQYF
>.|15|TRBD1|TRBV4-2|TRBJ1-4
TGTGCCAGCAGCCAAGATCCAGGGGGATATGAAAAACTGTTTTTT
CASSQDPGGYEKLFF
>.|8|.|TRBV5-8|TRBJ1-5
TGTGCCAGCACGCCCCAGCATTTT
CASTPQHF
>.|16|TRBD1|TRBV5-1|TRBJ2-1
TGCGCCAGCAGCCTCGCGACAGGGGGCTCCTACAATGAGCAGTTCTTC
CASSLATGGSYNEQFF
>.|16|TRBD1|TRBV9|TRBJ2-3
TGTGCCAGCAGCGTTTTGGACAGGGTGGGCACAGATACGCAGTATTTT
CASSVLDRVGTDTQYF
>.|18|TRBD1|TRBV5-1|TRBJ2-2
TGCGCCAGCAGCCCAAGAGGACAGGGGGCCCTTAACACCGGGGAGCTGTTTTTT
CASSPRGQGALNTGELFF
>.|15|.|TRBV30|TRBJ1-6
TGTGCCTGGAGTGTGGGGGGGGCGAATAATTCACCCCTCCACTTT
CAWSVGGANNSPLHF
>once|13|.|TRBV18|TRBJ2-3
TGTGCCAGCTCACCACCGGGGACAGATACGCAGTATTTT
CASSPPGTDTQYF
>.|16|.|TRBV5-1|TRBJ1-6
TGCGCCAGCAGCTTGGCTGGGGCAGGGATGGGGTCACCCCTCCACTTT
CASSLAGAGMGSPLHF
>.|15|.|TRBV18|TRBJ2-7
TGTGCCAGCTCTAAGGCCCTGGCAGGGGCCTACGAGCAGTACTTC
CASSKALAGAYEQYF
>.|13|.|TRBV11-2|TRBJ1-2
TGTGCCAGCAGCTTACGCGGGGGCGATGGCTACACCTTC
CASSLRGGDGYTF
>.|10|.|TRBV30|TRBJ2-7
TGTGCCTCAGGCCATCCCGAGCAGTACTTC
CASGHPEQYF
>.|15|.|TRBV11-2|TRBJ2-1
TGTGCCAGCAGCTTAGATTCCAGGGCCTACAATGAGCAGTTCTTC
CASSLDSRAYNEQFF
>.|15|.|TRBV7-8|TRBJ2-7
TGTGCCAGCAGCTCCGGGACCTACCTCTCCTACGAGCAGTACTTC
CASSSGTYLSYEQYF
>.|11|.|TRBV14|TRBJ1-1
TGTGCCAGCAGCGGAAACACTGAAGCTTTCTTT
CASSGNTEAFF
>.|15|TRBD2|TRBV19|TRBJ2-2
TGTGCCAGTAGTCTAGCGGGGGTGAACACCGGGGAGCTGTTTTTT
CASSLAGVNTGELFF
>.|14|TRBD1|TRBV14|TRBJ2-7
TGTGCCAGCAGCAGAACGACAGGGAACTACGAGCAGTACTTC
CASSRTTGNYEQYF
>.|12|TRBD1|TRBV6-5|TRBJ1-2
TGTGCCAGCAGCTTACAGGGGGGCGGCTACACCTTC
CASSLQGGGYTF
>.|14|TRBD1|TRBV27|TRBJ2-7
TGTGCCGCAGGGCCCAGGGGGTTCCTGTACGAGCAGTACTTC
CAAGPRGFLYEQYF
>.|14|.|TRBV5-3|TRBJ1-5
TGTGCCAGAAGCTCTCGATCAAGCAATCAGCCCCAGCATTTT
CARSSRSSNQPQHF
>.|14|.|TRBV6-1|TRBJ1-2
TGTGCCATCAATACCAGGGGCCTGGGTGATGGCTACACCTTC
CAINTRGLGDGYTF
>.|16|.|TRBV9|TRBJ2-1
TGTGCCAGCAGCGTAGTCGAGGGCCCTCCGCCTCTTGAGCAGTTCTTC
CASSVVEGPPPLEQFF
>.|14|.|TRBV14|TRBJ1-2
TGTGCCAGCAGCCAAGATCTAGGGTGGAATGGCTACACCTTC
CASSQDLGWNGYTF
>once|13|.|TRBV11-3|TRBJ1-1
TGTGCCAGCAGCTTGCGAGTGTACACTGAAGCTTTCTTT
CASSLRVYTEAFF
>.|13|.|TRBV2|TRBJ1-5
TGTGCCAGCAGTGAGGAACTCAATCAGCCCCAGCATTTT
CASSEELNQPQHF
>.|14|TRBD1|TRBV30|TRBJ1-2
TGTGCCTGGAGTGTCGGGACAGCCAATTATGGCTACACCTTC
CAWSVGTANYGYTF
>.|11|.|TRBV5-5|TRBJ2-7
TGTGCCAGCAGCTTGGGGGACGAGCAGTACTTC
CASSLGDEQYF
>.|12|TRBD1|TRBV5-6|TRBJ2-7
TGTGCCAGCAGCGGGACAGCCTACGAGCAGTACTTC
CASSGTAYEQYF
>.|16|.|TRBV4-2|TRBJ1-1
TGTGCCAGCAGCCTTGGGGGGGTAGGGATGAACACTGAAGCTTTCTTT
CASSLGGVGMNTEAFF
>.|19|TRBD2|TRBV5-1|TRBJ2-3
TGCGCCAGCAGCTCGGGACTAGCGGGGGGCCGAGAAAGCACAGATACGCAGTATTTT
CASSSGLAGGRESTDTQYF
>.|13|.|TRBV29-1|TRBJ1-3
TGCGGAGGCAGGGCACGCTCTGGAAACACCATATATTTT
CGGRARSGNTIYF
>.|13|.|TRBV6-5|TRBJ1-6
TGTGCCAGCAGTGAGGGGCGTAATTCACCCCTCCACTTT
CASSEGRNSPLHF
>.|13|.|TRBV27|TRBJ1-3
TGTGCCAGCAGTTTCCTTCCTGGAAACACCATATATTTT
CASSFLPGNTIYF